This paragraph covers one TCR beta chain sequence. Its matching antigen is unknown. Via MiXCR, TCRdb re-called the reads, giving one row per CDR3 protein. The data show a few hundred thousand distinct CDR3 sequences, around two fifths seen once. These data belong to a study of T cell repertoires in cytomegalovirus infection. Study summary: Used in the study were CMV epitopes, some recently identified and HLA-C-restricted, others well-studied and HLA-B-restricted. Public TCR beta signature analysis indicated the presence of both CMV infection and matching HLA type. Study findings and constraints: Frequencies of public TCR beta families were cumulated, and this identified carriers of CMV plus the relevant HLA. HLA-C-restricted CMV clonotypes gave the most frequent clonotype in two of eight donors.

The CDR3 runs 14 residues. Germline CDR1 is SGHTA and CDR2 is FQGNSA. V was shortened by 5 bases and J by 0 bases, with 9 bases between the two germline ends. The sample here was cultured PBMCs, taken from culture after CMV antigen stimulation. The chain joins TRBV7-2 to TRBJ2-3, with a tentative D call TRBD1 (6 bases). This TCR was recovered from a human donor in good health (CMV status not recorded). Some clones in this sample may be carry-over from other donors' samples. The DNA for the CDR3 is TGTGCCAGCAGCAACGACAGGAGCACAGATACGCAGTATTTT. This translates into CASSNDRSTDTQYF.